This TCR beta chain appears in the sequencing data of a study of shared clonotypes between healthy human individuals. Overall study results and limits: Apart from blood, nothing was sampled; tissue repertoires likely differ.

Regarding this clone: Its specificity is unknown.

TCRdb's table, derived via immunoSEQ multiplex PCR, lists solely in-frame clones and lacks some. The sample includes approximately 2,000,000 clones, just under 95% of them seen just once. The receptor comes from a man between 18 and 29 years old in good health. Some clones in this sample may be carry-over from other donors' samples. Sequenced sample: naive CD4+ T cells from PBMCs. Subset indicated: CD45RA+ positively selected.

The CDR3 DNA reads as TGTGCCAGCAGCTTAGGGTTTGCGGCTACGCAGTATTTT. It yields the protein CASSLGFAATQYF. This chain joins TRBV7-3 and TRBJ2-3; D remains unclear. CDR1 SGHTA and CDR2 FQGTGA come from the germline V gene. CDR3 length: 13 residues. Trimming cost V 2 bases and J 8 bases, with 11 bases left between them.